This section outlines one T cell receptor (beta chain) sequence together with its context. The antigen is undetermined. The source of the sample is a study of cytomegalovirus exposure and HLA in healthy donors. General study results and limits: The study flagged some 170 TCR beta chains as cytomegalovirus-associated.

TCRdb's table, derived via immunoSEQ multiplex PCR, lists solely in-frame clones and lacks some. There are under 250,000 clones in the sample; about 87% occur only once, and 2.6% lies in the top ten. Looked up from germline, CDR1 is SQVTM and CDR2 is ANQGSEA. Germline trimming cut 3 bases from V and 8 bases from J; bases unmatched to any gene: 9. This CDR3 has 15 residues. The donors were part of the validation cohort, which consisted of more than 90 subjects and was separate from the first cohort of about 650 subjects. The sample comprised PBMCs. The V call is TRBV29-1, the J call TRBJ2-1, with TRBD1 matching 11 bases. This TCR was sampled from a man aged 18 to 30 in good health and CMV-seronegative. This chain's CDR3 is CSVDARTGGIDEQFF. For the CDR3, the DNA is TGCAGCGTTGATGCGCGGACAGGGGGCATCGATGAGCAGTTCTTC.